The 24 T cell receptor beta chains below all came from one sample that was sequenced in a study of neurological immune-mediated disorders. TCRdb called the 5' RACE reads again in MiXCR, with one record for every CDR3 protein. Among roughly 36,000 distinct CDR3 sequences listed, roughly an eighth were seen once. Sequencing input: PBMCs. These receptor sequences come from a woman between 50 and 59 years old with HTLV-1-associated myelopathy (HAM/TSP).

The CDR3 nucleotides are TGTGCCAGCAGCCGACCGGGGTCCCTCGGCTACACCTTC. It specifies CASSRPGSLGYTF. This chain uses TRBV12-3 or TRBV12-4 with TRBJ1-2; D is uncertain. The V and J ends lost 6 bases and 8 bases respectively, with 16 bases between them. The CDR3 sequence is 13 residues long.

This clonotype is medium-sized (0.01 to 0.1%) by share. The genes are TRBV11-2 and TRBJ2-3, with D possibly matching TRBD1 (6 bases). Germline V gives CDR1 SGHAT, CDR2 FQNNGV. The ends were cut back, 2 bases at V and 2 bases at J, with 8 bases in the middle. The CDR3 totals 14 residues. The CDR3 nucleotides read TGTGCCAGCAGCTTAACAGGGTCCACAGATACGCAGTATTTT. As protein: CASSLTGSTDTQYF.

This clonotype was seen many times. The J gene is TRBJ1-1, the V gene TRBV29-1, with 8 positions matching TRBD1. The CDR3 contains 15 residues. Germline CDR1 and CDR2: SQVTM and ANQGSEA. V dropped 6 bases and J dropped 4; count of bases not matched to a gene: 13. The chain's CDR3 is CSVDSSGGPVTEAFF. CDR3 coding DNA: TGCAGCGTCGACTCTTCAGGGGGCCCGGTCACTGAAGCTTTCTTT.

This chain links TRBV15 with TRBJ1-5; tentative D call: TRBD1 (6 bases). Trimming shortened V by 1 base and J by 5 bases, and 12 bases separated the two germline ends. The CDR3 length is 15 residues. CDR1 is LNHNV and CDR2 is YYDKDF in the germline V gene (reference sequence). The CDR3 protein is CATSRGQVGDQPQHF. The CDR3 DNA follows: TGTGCCACCAGCAGAGGACAGGTTGGGGATCAGCCCCAGCATTTT.

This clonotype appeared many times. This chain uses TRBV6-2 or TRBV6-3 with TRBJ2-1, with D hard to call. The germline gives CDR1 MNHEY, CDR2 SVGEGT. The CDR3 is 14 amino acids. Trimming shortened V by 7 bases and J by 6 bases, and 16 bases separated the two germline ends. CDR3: CASTVGGLSNEQFF. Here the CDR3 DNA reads TGTGCCAGCACGGTCGGCGGCCTCTCCAATGAGCAGTTCTTC.

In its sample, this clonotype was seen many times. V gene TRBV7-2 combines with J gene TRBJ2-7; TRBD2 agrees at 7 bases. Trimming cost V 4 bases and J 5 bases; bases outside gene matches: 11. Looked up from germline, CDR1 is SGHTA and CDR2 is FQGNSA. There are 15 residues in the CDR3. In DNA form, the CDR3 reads TGTGCCAGCAGCTCCTCGGGAGGTCAGCACCACGAGCAGTACTTC. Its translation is CASSSSGGQHHEQYF.

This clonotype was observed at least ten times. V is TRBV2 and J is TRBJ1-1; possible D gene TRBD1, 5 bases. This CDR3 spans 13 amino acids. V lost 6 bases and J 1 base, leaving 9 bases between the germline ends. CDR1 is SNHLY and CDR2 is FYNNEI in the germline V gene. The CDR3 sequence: CASRDTENTEAFF. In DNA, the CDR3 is TGTGCCAGCAGGGACACAGAGAACACTGAAGCTTTCTTT.

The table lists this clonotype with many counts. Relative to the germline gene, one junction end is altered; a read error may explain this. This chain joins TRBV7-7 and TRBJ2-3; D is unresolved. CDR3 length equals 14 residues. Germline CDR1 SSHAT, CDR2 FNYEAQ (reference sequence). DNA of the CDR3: TGTGCTAGCAGCTTAGGGCACAGCACAGATACGCAGTATTTT. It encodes CASSLGHSTDTQYF. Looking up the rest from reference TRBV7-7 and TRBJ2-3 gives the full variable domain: GAGVSQSPRYKVTKRGQDVTLRCDPISSHATLYWYQQALGQGPEFLTYFNYEAQPDKSGLPSDRFSAERPEGSISTLTIQRTEQRDSAMYRCASSLGHSTDTQYFGPGTRLTVL.

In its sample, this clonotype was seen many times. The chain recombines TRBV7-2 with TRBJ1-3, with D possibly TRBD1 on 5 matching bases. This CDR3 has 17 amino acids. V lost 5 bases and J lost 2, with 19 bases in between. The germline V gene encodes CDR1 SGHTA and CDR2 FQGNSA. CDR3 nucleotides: TGTGCCAGCAGCCTTAGGAGTAGCCAGGGAACTGGAAACACCATATATTTT. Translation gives CASSLRSSQGTGNTIYF. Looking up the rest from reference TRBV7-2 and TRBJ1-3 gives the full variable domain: GAGVSQSPSNKVTEKGKDVELRCDPISGHTALYWYRQSLGQGLEFLIYFQGNSAPDKSGLPSDRFSAERTGGSVSTLTIQRTQQEDSAVYLCASSLRSSQGTGNTIYFGEGSWLTVV.

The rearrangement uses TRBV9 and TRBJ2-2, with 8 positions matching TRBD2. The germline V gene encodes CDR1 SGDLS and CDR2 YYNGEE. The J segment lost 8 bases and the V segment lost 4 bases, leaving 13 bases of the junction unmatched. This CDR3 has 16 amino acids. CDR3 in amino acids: CASSLRTSNNLGELFF. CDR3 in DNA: TGTGCCAGCAGCCTGCGGACTAGCAACAATTTAGGGGAGCTGTTTTTT.

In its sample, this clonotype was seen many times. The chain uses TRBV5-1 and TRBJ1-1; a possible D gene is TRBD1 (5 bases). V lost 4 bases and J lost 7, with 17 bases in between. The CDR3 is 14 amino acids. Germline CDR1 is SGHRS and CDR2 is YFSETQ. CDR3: CASSVPGSGVEAFF. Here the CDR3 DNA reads TGCGCCAGCAGCGTTCCAGGGTCTGGCGTTGAAGCTTTCTTT.

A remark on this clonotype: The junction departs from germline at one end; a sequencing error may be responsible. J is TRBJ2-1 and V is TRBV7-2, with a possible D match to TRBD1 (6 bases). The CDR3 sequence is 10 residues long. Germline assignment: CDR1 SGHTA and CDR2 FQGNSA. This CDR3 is CASGDNKQFF. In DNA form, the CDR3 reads TGTGCCAGCGGGGACAATAAGCAGTTCTTC.

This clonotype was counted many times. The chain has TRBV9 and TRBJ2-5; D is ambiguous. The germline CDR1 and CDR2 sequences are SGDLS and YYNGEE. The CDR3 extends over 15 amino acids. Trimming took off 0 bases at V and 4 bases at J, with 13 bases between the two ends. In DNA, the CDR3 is TGTGCCAGCAGCGTAGAGTCCGGATGGCTAGAGACCCAGTACTTC. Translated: CASSVESGWLETQYF.

For the CDR3, the DNA is TGTGCCAGCAGCTCCGGGGGCCTACTCACAGATACGCAGTATTTT. Translating it yields CASSSGGLLTDTQYF. The chain carries TRBV7-2 and TRBJ2-3; D possibly uses TRBD1 or TRBD2 (6 bases each). V lost 4 bases, J lost 2 bases, and 13 bases lay in between. The CDR3 sequence is 15 residues long. CDR1 is SGHTA and CDR2 is FQGNSA in the germline V gene. Supplemented by reference TRBV7-2 and TRBJ2-3, the full variable domain reads GAGVSQSPSNKVTEKGKDVELRCDPISGHTALYWYRQSLGQGLEFLIYFQGNSAPDKSGLPSDRFSAERTGGSVSTLTIQRTQQEDSAVYLCASSSGGLLTDTQYFGPGTRLTVL.

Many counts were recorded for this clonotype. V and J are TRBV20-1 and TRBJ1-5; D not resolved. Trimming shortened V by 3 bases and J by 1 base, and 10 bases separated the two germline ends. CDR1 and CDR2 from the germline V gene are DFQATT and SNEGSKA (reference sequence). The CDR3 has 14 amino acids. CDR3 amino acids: CSARPWESNQPQHF. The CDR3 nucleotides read TGCAGTGCTAGGCCCTGGGAGAGCAATCAGCCCCAGCATTTT.

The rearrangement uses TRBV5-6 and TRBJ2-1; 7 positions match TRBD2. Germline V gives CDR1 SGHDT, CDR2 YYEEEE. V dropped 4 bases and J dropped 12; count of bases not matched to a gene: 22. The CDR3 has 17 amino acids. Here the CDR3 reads CASSVIDWGGSTDTQFF. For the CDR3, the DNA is TGTGCCAGCAGCGTTATAGACTGGGGGGGGAGCACAGATACGCAGTTCTTC.

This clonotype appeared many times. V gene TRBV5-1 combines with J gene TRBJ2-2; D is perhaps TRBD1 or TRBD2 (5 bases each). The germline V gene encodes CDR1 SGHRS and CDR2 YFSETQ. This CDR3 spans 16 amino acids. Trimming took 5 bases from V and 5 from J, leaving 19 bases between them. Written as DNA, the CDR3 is TGCGCCAGCAGTTTCGAGGGGTCGAGTTCGACCGGGGAGCTGTTTTTT. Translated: CASSFEGSSSTGELFF.

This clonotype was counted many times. The CDR3 DNA is TGTGCCAGCAGTTTAAGTCTATCGGGCTACACCTTC. Residues: CASSLSLSGYTF. The V call is TRBV12-3 or TRBV12-4, the J call TRBJ1-2; D is unclear. V lost 2 bases and J 8 bases, leaving 9 bases between the germline ends. The CDR3 consists of 12 residues.

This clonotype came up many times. The CDR3 bases are TGCAGTGCTACCCACTCTTTTCTTCTTCGAGAGACCCAGTACTTC. It is translated as CSATHSFLLRETQYF. This rearrangement joins TRBV20-1 to TRBJ2-5, with no clear D. Trimming removed 4 bases at V and 4 bases at J, with 19 bases between. Looked up from germline, CDR1 is DFQATT and CDR2 is SNEGSKA (reference sequence). The CDR3 is 15 residues long.

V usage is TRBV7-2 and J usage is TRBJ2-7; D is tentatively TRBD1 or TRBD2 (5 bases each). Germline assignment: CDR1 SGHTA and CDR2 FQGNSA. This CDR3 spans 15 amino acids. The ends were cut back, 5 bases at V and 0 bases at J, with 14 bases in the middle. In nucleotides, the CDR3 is TGTGCCAGCAGCCCGGGGTGGGGGAGCTCCTACGAGCAGTACTTC. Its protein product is CASSPGWGSSYEQYF.

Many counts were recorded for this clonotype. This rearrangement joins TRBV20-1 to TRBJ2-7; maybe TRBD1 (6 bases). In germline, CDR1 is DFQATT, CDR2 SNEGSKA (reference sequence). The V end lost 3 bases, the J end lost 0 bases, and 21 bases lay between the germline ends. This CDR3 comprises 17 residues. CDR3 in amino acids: CSASSQTIWDISYEQYF. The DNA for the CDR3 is TGCAGTGCTAGTTCGCAAACTATTTGGGACATCTCCTACGAGCAGTACTTC.

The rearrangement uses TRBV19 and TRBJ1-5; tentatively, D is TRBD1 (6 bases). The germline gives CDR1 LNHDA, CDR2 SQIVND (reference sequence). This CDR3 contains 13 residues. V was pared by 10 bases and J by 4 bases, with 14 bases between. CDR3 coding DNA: TGTGCCAATAGAGGGGGTCTTAATCAGCCCCAGCATTTT. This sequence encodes CANRGGLNQPQHF.

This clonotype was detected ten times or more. CDR3: CASSFLYGNTGELFF. The CDR3 DNA is TGTGCCAGCAGCTTCCTCTACGGGAACACCGGGGAGCTGTTTTTT. The chain carries TRBV7-2 and TRBJ2-2; no definite D call. The CDR3 has 15 amino acids. The V and J ends lost 3 bases and 1 base respectively, with 9 bases between them. CDR1 SGHTA and CDR2 FQGNSA come from the germline V gene.

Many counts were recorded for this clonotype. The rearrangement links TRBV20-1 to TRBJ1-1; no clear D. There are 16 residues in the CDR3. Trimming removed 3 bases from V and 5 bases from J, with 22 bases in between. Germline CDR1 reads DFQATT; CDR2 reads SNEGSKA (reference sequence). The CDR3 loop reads CSASLTAVVLRTEAFF. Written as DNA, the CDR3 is TGCAGTGCTAGTCTTACGGCCGTTGTTTTGAGGACTGAAGCTTTCTTT.